This TCR beta chain is drawn from a study of blood T cells in healthy people across ages. Then a second PCR, running about 6 to 12 cycles, was carried out with a sample-barcoded 5' primer and a J-beta primer mix. Using its own MiXCR run on the 5' RACE reads, TCRdb lists one record per CDR3 protein. In the table there are around 1,500,000 distinct CDR3 sequences, under 30% of which are singletons. In its sample, this clonotype was seen many times. Trimming stripped 4 bases from V and 6 bases from J, with 10 bases between. This CDR3 comprises 13 residues. Germline loops: CDR1 LGHDT, CDR2 YNNKEL (reference sequence).

The chain couples TRBV3-1 to TRBJ2-1, with D possibly being TRBD2 (5 bases). Sequenced: blood. The receptor was isolated from a woman in her 30s in good health. The CDR3: CASSPGVVNEQFF. Written as DNA, the CDR3 is TGTGCCAGCAGCCCCGGGGTAGTCAATGAGCAGTTCTTC.